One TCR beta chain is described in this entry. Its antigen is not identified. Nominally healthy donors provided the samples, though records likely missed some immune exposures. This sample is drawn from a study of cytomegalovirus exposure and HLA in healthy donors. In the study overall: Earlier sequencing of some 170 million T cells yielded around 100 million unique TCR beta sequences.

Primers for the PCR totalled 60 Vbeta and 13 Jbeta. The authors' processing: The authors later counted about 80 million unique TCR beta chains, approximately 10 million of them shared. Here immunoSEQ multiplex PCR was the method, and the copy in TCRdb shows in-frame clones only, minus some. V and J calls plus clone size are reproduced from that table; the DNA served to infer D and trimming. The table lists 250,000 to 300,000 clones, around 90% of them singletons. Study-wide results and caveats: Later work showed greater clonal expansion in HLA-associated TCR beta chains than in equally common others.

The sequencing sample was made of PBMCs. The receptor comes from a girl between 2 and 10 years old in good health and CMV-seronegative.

The CDR3 bases are TGCAGCGCCGGGACAGATATTTATGGCTACACCTTC. Its translation is CSAGTDIYGYTF. The chain employs TRBV29-1 and TRBJ1-2, with TRBD1 identical over 7 bases. V was pared by 7 bases and J by 5 bases, with 7 bases of the junction left unmatched. The germline CDR1 and CDR2 sequences are SQVTM and ANQGSEA. The length of the CDR3 is 12 residues.